This entry is about one T cell receptor beta chain. These data originate in a study of blood T cell repertoires in COVID-19. At the level of the study: Collection of acute and convalescent COVID-19 samples took place in the United States, Italy and Spain. In each case, the material was cDNA or gDNA derived from T cells, B-cell-depleted T cells, or PBMCs.

V shed 8 bases and J shed 2 bases, with 15 bases lying between them. Germline-derived CDR1 and CDR2 are MNHEY and SVGAGI. The CDR3 spans 14 residues. As processed by the authors: Estimates of nucleated cell counts were drawn from the amplification of reference gene primers. Measured with immunoSEQ multiplex PCR; TCRdb has only the in-frame clones, and not every one. For V, J and clone size, that table is used; D and trimming come from the DNA. The repertoire holds approximately 360,000 clones, with 80% to 90% as singletons. Sample: peripheral blood. The chain links TRBV6-5 to TRBJ1-2; D may be TRBD1 (5 bases). The origin of this receptor is a man aged 35 to 55 with acute or convalescent COVID-19. CDR3 region: CASWGGILNYGYTF. The CDR3, as DNA: TGTGCCAGCTGGGGCGGGATCCTAAACTATGGCTACACCTTC.